The 20 T cell receptor beta chains below come from one sample, sequenced in a study of control samples from healthy donors and cancer patients. The method was immunoSEQ multiplex PCR; TCRdb's version includes in-frame clones alone and lacks a portion of them. The table records about 90,000 clones, roughly nine tenths of them present only once. The sample consisted of blood. The receptor source for this set is a woman aged 18-29 years in good health.

V gene TRBV5-5 combines with J gene TRBJ1-5; D is unclear. Per germline, CDR1 SGHKS and CDR2 YYEKEE (reference sequence). Trimming took off 1 base at V and 0 bases at J, with 8 bases between the two ends. The CDR3 runs 15 residues. The CDR3 DNA reads as TGTGCCAGCAGCTTGTTCAGCAATAGCAATCAGCCCCAGCATTTT. The encoded protein is CASSLFSNSNQPQHF.

This rearrangement joins TRBV6-5 to TRBJ1-4, with D unclear. Trimming left V 0 bases short and J 1 base short, with 0 bases between. Per germline, CDR1 MNHEY and CDR2 SVGAGI. CDR3 length: 13 residues. CDR3 sequence reads: CASSYSTNEKLFF. The CDR3 DNA is TGTGCCAGCAGTTACTCAACTAATGAAAAACTGTTTTTT.

V and J are TRBV5-6 and TRBJ2-7; D is ambiguous. The V end lost 0 bases, the J end lost 4 bases, and 8 bases lay between the germline ends. CDR3 length: 13 residues. Germline V gene sequence: CDR1 SGHDT, CDR2 YYEEEE. For the CDR3, the DNA is TGTGCCAGCAGCTTGGTGCCAGATTACGAGCAGTACTTC. Translation gives CASSLVPDYEQYF.

The chain recombines TRBV29-1 with TRBJ1-2, with 9 bases matching TRBD1. The CDR3 runs 12 residues. Trimming cost V 7 bases and J 4 bases; bases outside gene matches: 4. CDR1 SQVTM and CDR2 ANQGSEA come from the germline V gene. In DNA form, the CDR3 reads TGCAGCGCCTCGGGACAGGGCTATGGCTACACCTTC. Its translation: CSASGQGYGYTF.

The CDR3 bases are TGCGCCAGCAGCTTGGAACCGGGGACAATCAATGAGCAGTTCTTC. It yields the protein CASSLEPGTINEQFF. This chain connects TRBV5-1 to TRBJ2-1; TRBD1 is a possible D gene (6 bases). Trimming removed 0 bases at V and 6 bases at J, with 13 bases between. The CDR3 has 15 residues. Germline V gene sequence: CDR1 SGHRS, CDR2 YFSETQ.

The CDR3 protein is CASSLTPGLGTGEQYF. In DNA form, the CDR3 reads TGTGCCAGCAGCTTAACCCCGGGACTAGGCACTGGGGAGCAGTACTTC. The chain carries TRBV7-2 and TRBJ2-7, with 8 bases identical to TRBD2. Germline CDR1 reads SGHTA; CDR2 reads FQGNSA. The CDR3 covers 16 residues. V lost 2 bases to trimming and J lost 7 bases; unmatched junction nucleotides: 13.

The chain carries TRBV5-1 and TRBJ1-2; no clear D. Trimming cost V 0 bases and J 4 bases, with 10 bases left between them. Germline loops: CDR1 SGHRS, CDR2 YFSETQ. The CDR3 consists of 14 residues. The CDR3 DNA follows: TGCGCCAGCAGCTTGGAATCTCTTAGCTATGGCTACACCTTC. The encoded protein is CASSLESLSYGYTF.

V and J are TRBV27 and TRBJ1-1; 8 positions agree with TRBD1. The germline V gene encodes CDR1 MNHEY and CDR2 SMNVEV (reference sequence). The CDR3 runs to 17 residues. Germline trimming cut 2 bases from V and 1 base from J; bases unmatched to any gene: 9. Here the CDR3 reads CASSLKPPTGANTEAFF. In DNA, the CDR3 is TGTGCCAGCAGTTTAAAACCTCCGACAGGGGCGAACACTGAAGCTTTCTTT.

This clone appeared a single time. The chain couples TRBV28 to TRBJ2-6, with a tentative D call TRBD1 (5 bases). Germline lookup yields CDR1 MDHEN and CDR2 SYDVKM. The ends were cut back, 7 bases at V and 0 bases at J, with 10 bases in the middle. The CDR3 has 15 amino acids. In DNA, the CDR3 is TGTGCCAGCATGGGGCTGAGCTCTGGGGCCAACGTCCTGACTTTC. The encoded protein is CASMGLSSGANVLTF.

The chain has TRBV6-2 or TRBV6-3 and TRBJ2-7; 10 bases map to TRBD1. The J segment lost 4 bases and the V segment lost 2 bases, leaving 5 bases of the junction unmatched. In germline, CDR1 is MNHEY, CDR2 SVGEGT. This CDR3 comprises 15 residues. For the CDR3, the DNA is TGTGCCAGCAGTTACGATCGGGACAGGGGATACGAGCAGTACTTC. This gives the protein CASSYDRDRGYEQYF.

This clone was detected only once. The chain joins TRBV27 to TRBJ1-2; TRBD1 agrees at 9 bases. CDR3 length equals 17 residues. Germline CDR1 and CDR2: MNHEY and SMNVEV (reference sequence). The V segment lost 6 bases and the J segment 1 base; nucleotides outside the gene matches: 12. The CDR3 region is CASSEIWTGAFNYGYTF. The CDR3, as DNA: TGTGCCAGCAGCGAAATTTGGACAGGGGCCTTTAACTATGGCTACACCTTC.

The V gene is TRBV6-6, the J gene TRBJ2-2; 14 bases match TRBD2. V shed 5 bases and J 5 bases; nucleotides not matched to a gene: 10. Germline V gene sequence: CDR1 MNHNY, CDR2 SVGAGI (reference sequence). This CDR3 is 18 amino acids long. CDR3 protein: CASSRGTSGGRGTGELFF. For the CDR3, the DNA is TGTGCCAGCAGTCGTGGGACTAGCGGGGGCCGGGGTACCGGGGAGCTGTTTTTT.

There are a few counts of this clone. The chain combines TRBV2 with TRBJ1-4; 10 bases line up with TRBD1. CDR3 length equals 12 residues. Germline V gene data show CDR1 as SNHLY and CDR2 as FYNNEI. Losses at the gene ends were 3 bases for V and 14 bases for J; bases not matched to a gene: 3. In DNA form, the CDR3 reads TGTGCCAGCAGTGAGGGGGACAGGGGCCTGTTTTTT. It is translated as CASSEGDRGLFF.

The V gene is TRBV27, the J gene TRBJ2-7, with D perhaps matching TRBD1 (6 bases). V was pared by 4 bases and J by 2 bases, with 12 bases between. The germline V gene encodes CDR1 MNHEY and CDR2 SMNVEV (reference sequence). The CDR3 runs 14 residues. The CDR3 protein is CASSWAQGAYEQYF. The CDR3 DNA is TGTGCCAGCAGTTGGGCACAGGGCGCCTACGAGCAGTACTTC.

This clone came up many times. The V gene is TRBV7-3, the J gene TRBJ2-7; 12 bases fit TRBD2. CDR1 is SGHTA and CDR2 is FQGTGA in the germline V gene. CDR3 size: 17 residues. V lost 5 bases and J lost 5; bases outside the gene matches: 13. CDR3 amino acids: CASSINPGLAGKNEQYF. The DNA for the CDR3 is TGTGCCAGCAGCATAAACCCTGGACTAGCGGGGAAGAACGAGCAGTACTTC.

The V and J genes are TRBV7-6 and TRBJ2-5, with D perhaps TRBD1 (5 bases). Germline-derived CDR1 and CDR2 are SGHVS and FNYEAQ. The CDR3 is 14 amino acids. Trimming left V 1 base short and J 0 bases short, with 6 bases between. CDR3 DNA: TGTGCCAGCAGCTTAGGGACATACCAAGAGACCCAGTACTTC. Protein sequence: CASSLGTYQETQYF.

The rearrangement joins TRBV6-2 or TRBV6-3 to TRBJ1-5; D unresolved. Between the trimmed V and J ends, which lost 5 bases and 5 bases, there was a span of 10 bases. The germline V gene encodes CDR1 MNHEY and CDR2 SVGEGT. The CDR3 contains 13 residues. CDR3 nucleotides: TGTGCCAGCAGTCAAGACATTTATCAGCCCCAGCATTTT. Its protein is CASSQDIYQPQHF.

This rearrangement joins TRBV4-1 to TRBJ1-2; D is possibly TRBD1 (6 bases). V was pared by 3 bases and J by 4 bases, with 15 bases between. This CDR3 spans 15 amino acids. The germline gives CDR1 MGHRA, CDR2 YSYEKL. CDR3 loop: CASSQGGADPYGYTF. Here the CDR3 DNA reads TGCGCCAGCAGCCAGGGGGGGGCGGACCCCTATGGCTACACCTTC.

This rearrangement joins TRBV6-6 to TRBJ2-3, with TRBD1 as a possible D gene (6 bases). Trimming removed 7 bases from V and 4 bases from J, with 18 bases in between. The CDR3 length is 15 residues. CDR1 is MNHNY, CDR2 SVGAGI, per germline (reference sequence). The chain's CDR3 is CASMERGRFADTQYF. The CDR3 coding sequence is TGTGCCAGCATGGAGAGGGGGAGATTCGCAGATACGCAGTATTTT.

The J gene is TRBJ2-1, the V gene TRBV2, with 15 bases fitting TRBD2. Per the germline V gene, CDR1 is SNHLY and CDR2 is FYNNEI. The V segment lost 2 bases and the J segment 7 bases; nucleotides outside the gene matches: 6. This CDR3 region has 17 residues. This CDR3 is CASSEWTSGGEMNEQFF. The DNA of the CDR3 is TGTGCCAGCAGTGAATGGACTAGCGGGGGGGAGATGAATGAGCAGTTCTTC. Filled out from reference TRBV2 and TRBJ2-1, the complete variable domain reads EPEVTQTPSHQVTQMGQEVILRCVPISNHLYFYWYRQILGQKVEFLVSFYNNEISEKSEIFDDQFSVERPDGSNFTLKIRSTKLEDSAMYFCASSEWTSGGEMNEQFFGPGTRLTVL.